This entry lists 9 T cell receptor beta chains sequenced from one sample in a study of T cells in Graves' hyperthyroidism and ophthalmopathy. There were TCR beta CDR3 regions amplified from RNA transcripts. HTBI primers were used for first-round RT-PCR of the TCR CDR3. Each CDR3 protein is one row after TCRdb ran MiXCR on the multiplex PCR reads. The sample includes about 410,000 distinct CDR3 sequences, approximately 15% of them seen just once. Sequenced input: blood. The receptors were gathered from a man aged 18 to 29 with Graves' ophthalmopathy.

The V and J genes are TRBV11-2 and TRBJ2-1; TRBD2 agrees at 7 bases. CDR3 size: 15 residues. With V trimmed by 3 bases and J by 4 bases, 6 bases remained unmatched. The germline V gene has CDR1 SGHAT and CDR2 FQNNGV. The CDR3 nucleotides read TGTGCCAGCAGCTTGGGACTAACAGGTTACAATGAGCAGTTCTTC. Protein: CASSLGLTGYNEQFF.

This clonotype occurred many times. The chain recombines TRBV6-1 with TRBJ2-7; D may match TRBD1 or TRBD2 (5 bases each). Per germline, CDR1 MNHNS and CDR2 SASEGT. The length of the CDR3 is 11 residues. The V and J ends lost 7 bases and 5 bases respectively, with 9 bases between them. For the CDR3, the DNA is TGTGCCAGCATCCGGGGCCACGAGCAGTACTTC. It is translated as CASIRGHEQYF.

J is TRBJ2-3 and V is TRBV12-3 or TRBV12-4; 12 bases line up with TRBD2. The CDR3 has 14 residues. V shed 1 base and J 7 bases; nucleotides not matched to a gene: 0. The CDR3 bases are TGTGCCAGCAGTTTAGGGACTAGCGGGAATACGCAGTATTTT. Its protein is CASSLGTSGNTQYF.

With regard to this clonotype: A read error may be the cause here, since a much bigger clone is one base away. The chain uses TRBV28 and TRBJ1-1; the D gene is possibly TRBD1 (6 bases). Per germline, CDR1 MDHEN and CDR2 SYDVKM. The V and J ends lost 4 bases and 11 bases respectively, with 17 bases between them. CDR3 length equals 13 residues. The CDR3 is CASSSGQTAHAFF. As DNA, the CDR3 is TGTGCCAGCAGTTCAGGACAGACAGCCCATGCTTTCTTT.

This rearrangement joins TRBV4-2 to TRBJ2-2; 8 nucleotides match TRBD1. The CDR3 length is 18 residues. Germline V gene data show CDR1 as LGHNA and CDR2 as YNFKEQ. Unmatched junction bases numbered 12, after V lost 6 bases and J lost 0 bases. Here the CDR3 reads CASRGLAGGLANTGELFF. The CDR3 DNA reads TGTGCCAGCAGAGGCCTGGCAGGGGGCTTAGCGAACACCGGGGAGCTGTTTTTT.

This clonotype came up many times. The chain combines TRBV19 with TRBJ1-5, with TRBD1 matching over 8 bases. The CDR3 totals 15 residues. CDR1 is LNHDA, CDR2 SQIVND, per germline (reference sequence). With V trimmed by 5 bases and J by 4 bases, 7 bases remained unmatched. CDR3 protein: CASSSDREWNQPQHF. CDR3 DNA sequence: TGTGCCAGTAGTTCGGACAGGGAGTGGAATCAGCCCCAGCATTTT.

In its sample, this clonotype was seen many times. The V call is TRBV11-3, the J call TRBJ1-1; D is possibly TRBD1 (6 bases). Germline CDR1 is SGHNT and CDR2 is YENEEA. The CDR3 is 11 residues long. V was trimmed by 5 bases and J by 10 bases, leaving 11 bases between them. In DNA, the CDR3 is TGTGCCAGCAGCACAGGGTACGGAGCTTTCTTT. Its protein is CASSTGYGAFF. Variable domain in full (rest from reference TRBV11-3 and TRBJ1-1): EAGVVQSPRYKIIEKKQPVAFWCNPISGHNTLYWYLQNLGQGPELLIRYENEEAVDDSQLPKDRFSAERLKGVDSTLKIQPAELGDSAVYLCASSTGYGAFFGQGTRLTVV.

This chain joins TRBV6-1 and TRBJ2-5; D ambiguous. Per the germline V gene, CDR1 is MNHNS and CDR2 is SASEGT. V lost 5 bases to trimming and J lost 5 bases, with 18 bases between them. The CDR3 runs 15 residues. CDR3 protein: CASSPLGLKTETQYF. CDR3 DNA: TGTGCCAGCAGTCCCCTGGGCCTTAAGACGGAGACCCAGTACTTC.

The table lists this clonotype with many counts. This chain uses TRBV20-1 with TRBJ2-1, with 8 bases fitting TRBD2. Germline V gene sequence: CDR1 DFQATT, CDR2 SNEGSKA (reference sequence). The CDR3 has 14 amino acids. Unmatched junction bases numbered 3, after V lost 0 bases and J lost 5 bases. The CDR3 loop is CSAREGLADNEQFF. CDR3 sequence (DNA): TGCAGTGCTAGAGAAGGACTAGCTGACAATGAGCAGTTCTTC.